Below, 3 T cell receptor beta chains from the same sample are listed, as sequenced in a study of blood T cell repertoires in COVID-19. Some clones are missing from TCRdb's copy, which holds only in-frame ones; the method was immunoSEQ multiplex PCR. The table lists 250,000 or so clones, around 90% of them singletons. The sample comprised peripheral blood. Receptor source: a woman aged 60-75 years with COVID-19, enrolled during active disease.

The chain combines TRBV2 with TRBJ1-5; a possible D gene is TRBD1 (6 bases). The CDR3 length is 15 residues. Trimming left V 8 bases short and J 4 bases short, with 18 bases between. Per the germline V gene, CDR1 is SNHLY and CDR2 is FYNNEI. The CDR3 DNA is TGTGCCAGCGAATCGGACACAGGGTATAATCAGCCCCAGCATTTT. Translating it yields CASESDTGYNQPQHF.

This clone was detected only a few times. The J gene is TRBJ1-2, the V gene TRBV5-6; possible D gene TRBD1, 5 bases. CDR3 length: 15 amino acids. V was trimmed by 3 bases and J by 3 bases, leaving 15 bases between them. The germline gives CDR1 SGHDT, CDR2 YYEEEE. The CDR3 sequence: CASSSRDSGDYGYTF. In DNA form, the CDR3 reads TGTGCCAGCAGCTCCCGGGACTCCGGAGACTATGGCTACACCTTC.

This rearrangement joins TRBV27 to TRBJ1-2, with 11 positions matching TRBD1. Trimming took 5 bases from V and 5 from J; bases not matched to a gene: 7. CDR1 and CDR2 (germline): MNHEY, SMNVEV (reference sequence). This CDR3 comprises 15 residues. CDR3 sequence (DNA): TGTGCCAGCAGTCCAAGGACAGGGGGCGGTTATGGCTACACCTTC. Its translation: CASSPRTGGGYGYTF.